The present TCR beta chain was sequenced within a study of blood T cell repertoires in COVID-19. About the research overall: Italy, Spain and the United States were the sources of the convalescent and acute COVID-19 samples. Nucleic acid was either cDNA or gDNA, and it came from T cells, B-cell-depleted T cells, or PBMCs.

Germline V lookup: CDR1 GTSNPN, CDR2 SVGIG (reference sequence). Unmatched junction bases numbered 9, after V lost 2 bases and J lost 0 bases. There are 17 residues in the CDR3. The method was immunoSEQ multiplex PCR; TCRdb's version includes in-frame clones alone and lacks a portion of them. Counted here are about 45,000 clones, approximately 80% occurring once; the ten biggest clones make up 11% to 15%. The chain carries TRBV30 and TRBJ1-3, with 8 bases matching TRBD1. This receptor was obtained from a human donor in a cohort sampled during active COVID-19. Source material: peripheral blood. As DNA, the CDR3 is TGTGCCTGGAGTCACTGGACAGGGTCAGGCTCTGGAAACACCATATATTTT. This encodes CAWSHWTGSGSGNTIYF.